This TCR beta chain is drawn from a study of yellow fever vaccine responses in identical twins. TCRdb itself ran the RT-PCR reads through MiXCR, one entry per CDR3 protein. Here the sample spans around 20,000 distinct CDR3 sequences, nearly 70% being singletons. Turning to this clonotype: Its specificity is unknown.

Study-wide points: Twins' vaccine T cell responses were reported to seem partly convergent and partly personalized.

This material consisted of T cells from blood (PBMCs), unsorted or a sorted subset (not recorded which), taken before or after yellow fever vaccination (not recorded which). The clonotype originates from a woman aged 18 to 35 who received the yellow fever vaccine.

The CDR3 bases are TGTGCCAGCAGTGAGGGCGGGCCTCGCAATGAGCAGTTCTTC. Amino acids: CASSEGGPRNEQFF. This chain joins TRBV2 and TRBJ2-1, with D tentatively TRBD2 (5 bases). In germline, CDR1 is SNHLY, CDR2 FYNNEI. V dropped 3 bases and J dropped 6 bases, with 12 bases sitting between them. CDR3 length: 14 residues.